The 22 T cell receptor beta chains given below trace back to one sample, sequenced in a study of T-cell reconstitution after alpha-beta-depleted transplantation in children. A library of TCRbeta sequences, prepared with unique molecular identifiers, was generated. TCRdb called the PCR reads again in MiXCR, with one record for every CDR3 protein. The table lists about 20,000 distinct CDR3 sequences, 10% to 15% of them singletons. The source was PBMCs, mostly from graft donor cells, collected 60 days after TCRalphabeta/CD19-depleted stem cell transplant. The receptors shown here come from a female patient aged 2-15 years who had a stem cell transplant for congenital amegakaryocytic thrombocytopenia, so the T cells may come from the graft donor.

Many counts were recorded for this clonotype. The chain links TRBV5-6 to TRBJ2-5, with TRBD2 identical over 7 bases. The V and J ends lost 4 bases and 3 bases, in that order; junction bases with no gene match: 3. This CDR3 has 13 amino acids. Germline CDR1 reads SGHDT; CDR2 reads YYEEEE. As DNA, the CDR3 is TGTGCCAGCAGCCCACTAGCGAAAGAGACCCAGTACTTC. This gives the protein CASSPLAKETQYF.

The table lists this clonotype with many counts. V gene TRBV6-5 combines with J gene TRBJ1-4; the D gene is possibly TRBD1 (5 bases). CDR1 is MNHEY, CDR2 SVGAGI, per germline. V lost 10 bases to trimming and J lost 7 bases, with 13 bases between them. The CDR3 runs to 12 residues. This CDR3 reads CATPGGGEKLFF. The DNA for the CDR3 is TGTGCCACCCCGGGGGGTGGTGAAAAACTGTTTTTT.

This clonotype was detected many times. V gene TRBV5-6 combines with J gene TRBJ2-7; D is possibly TRBD2 (6 bases). Germline loops: CDR1 SGHDT, CDR2 YYEEEE. The CDR3 consists of 12 residues. Trimming stripped 3 bases from V and 9 bases from J, with 13 bases between. The CDR3 DNA follows: TGTGCCAGCAGCTACCCGGGGCGGGGGCAGTACTTC. Amino acid sequence: CASSYPGRGQYF.

The table lists this clonotype with many counts. V is TRBV25-1 and J is TRBJ1-1; no reliable D call. With 7 bases removed from V and 11 bases from J, the gap between germline ends came to 23 bases. Germline-derived CDR1 and CDR2 are MGHDK and SYGVNS. There are 14 residues in the CDR3. The CDR3 loop is CASKPRAEVREAFF. The CDR3, as DNA: TGTGCCAGCAAGCCCCGGGCAGAAGTAAGGGAGGCTTTCTTT.

Many counts were recorded for this clonotype. V is TRBV20-1 and J is TRBJ2-7, with D perhaps given as TRBD1 or TRBD2 (5 bases each). The germline CDR1 and CDR2 sequences are DFQATT and SNEGSKA (reference sequence). There are 14 residues in the CDR3. The V end was cut by 8 bases, the J end by 1 base, with 18 bases between. In DNA, the CDR3 is TGCAGTCCTTCACCCCGGGGCCTTTCCTACGAGCAGTACTTC. It specifies CSPSPRGLSYEQYF.

This clonotype was seen repeatedly, ten times or more. The chain has TRBV7-2 and TRBJ2-7; 8 bases align to TRBD2. Trimming removed 4 bases from V and 2 bases from J; junction bases left unmatched: 10. Germline assignment: CDR1 SGHTA and CDR2 FQGNSA. The CDR3 spans 16 residues. The CDR3 nucleotides read TGTGCCAGCAGCTGGCGGTGGGGGCGGGAGGCCTACGAGCAGTACTTC. Protein sequence: CASSWRWGREAYEQYF.

This clonotype occurred many times. The chain has TRBV29-1 and TRBJ2-2, with D uncertain. Looked up from germline, CDR1 is SQVTM and CDR2 is ANQGSEA. This CDR3 comprises 13 residues. The V end lost 3 bases, the J end lost 1 base, and 6 bases lay between the germline ends. The CDR3 here is CSVDLENTGELFF. Written as DNA, the CDR3 is TGCAGCGTTGACTTGGAGAACACCGGGGAGCTGTTTTTT.

This clonotype showed up many times. The chain links TRBV27 to TRBJ2-2; D may be TRBD1 (6 bases). The CDR3 extends over 14 amino acids. The germline gives CDR1 MNHEY, CDR2 SMNVEV (reference sequence). The germline V and J ends were trimmed by 4 bases and 7 bases, with 13 bases remaining between them. CDR3 protein: CASSSGAGIGELFF. DNA of the CDR3: TGTGCCAGCAGTTCAGGGGCAGGCATCGGGGAGCTGTTTTTT.

This clonotype was picked up many times. The CDR3 here is CSFGGAGWDEQYF. The CDR3 DNA sequence: TGCAGCTTCGGAGGGGCAGGGTGGGACGAGCAGTACTTC. The chain joins TRBV29-1 to TRBJ2-7, with D maybe TRBD2 (6 bases). V was trimmed by 8 bases and J by 5 bases, leaving 19 bases between them. CDR3 length: 13 amino acids. CDR1 is SQVTM and CDR2 is ANQGSEA in the germline V gene.

This clonotype has ten or more counts. This rearrangement joins TRBV3-1 to TRBJ2-7, with D possibly matching TRBD2 (6 bases). V shed 1 base and J shed 2 bases, with 12 bases lying between them. CDR1 is LGHDT, CDR2 YNNKEL, per germline (reference sequence). The CDR3 runs 15 residues. CDR3 bases: TGTGCCAGCAGCCAAGTTGGGACTCCACCCTACGAGCAGTACTTC. Translating it yields CASSQVGTPPYEQYF.

This clonotype was picked up many times. The chain recombines TRBV7-8 with TRBJ2-5; a weak D match, TRBD1 (6 bases). Looked up from germline, CDR1 is SGHVS and CDR2 is FQNEAQ. V lost 2 bases, J lost 0 bases, and 10 bases lay in between. CDR3 length: 15 amino acids. In DNA form, the CDR3 reads TGTGCCAGCAGCTTACCTGGACAGTACCAAGAGACCCAGTACTTC. It is translated as CASSLPGQYQETQYF.

This chain connects TRBV3-1 to TRBJ2-3; TRBD1 might be the D (5 bases). The CDR3 loop spans 14 amino acids. V was trimmed by 2 bases and J by 2 bases, leaving 8 bases between them. Germline V CDR1 and CDR2: LGHDT, YNNKEL (reference sequence). CDR3 region: CASSQRGATDTQYF. The CDR3, as DNA: TGTGCCAGCAGCCAACGTGGGGCCACAGATACGCAGTATTTT.

In this sample, this clonotype turned up many times. The chain combines TRBV29-1 with TRBJ1-1; D call uncertain. CDR3 length: 12 residues. The V end was cut by 6 bases, the J end by 0 bases, with 8 bases between. CDR1 and CDR2 from the germline V gene are SQVTM and ANQGSEA. CDR3 sequence reads: CSVIELNTEAFF. The CDR3 DNA reads TGCAGCGTCATCGAATTGAACACTGAAGCTTTCTTT.

This clonotype was found many times. This sequence joins TRBV14 and TRBJ2-5; D not resolved. The CDR3 is made up of 11 amino acids. Per germline, CDR1 SGHDN and CDR2 FVKESK. Trimming left V 4 bases short and J 3 bases short, with 3 bases between. CDR3 in amino acids: CASSPEETQYF. DNA for the CDR3: TGTGCCAGCAGCCCCGAAGAGACCCAGTACTTC.

On this clonotype: Being one base from a much bigger clone, this may be a read error. This chain links TRBV12-3 or TRBV12-4 with TRBJ1-2; D not certain. CDR3 length: 12 amino acids. CDR3 nucleotide sequence: TGTGCCAGCAGTTTAACAGAGTATGGCTGCACCTTC. It translates to CASSLTEYGCTF.

There are many counts of this clonotype. The rearrangement links TRBV5-5 to TRBJ1-1, with 8 bases matching TRBD1. Per germline, CDR1 SGHKS and CDR2 YYEKEE (reference sequence). The CDR3 extends over 15 amino acids. Trimming cost V 3 bases and J 4 bases; bases outside gene matches: 8. CDR3 in amino acids: CASSSQGAQVTEAFF. Here the CDR3 DNA reads TGTGCCAGCAGCTCCCAGGGGGCGCAGGTCACTGAAGCTTTCTTT.

This clonotype was counted ten times or more. The chain is built from TRBV28 and TRBJ1-2; D remains unclear. Germline values: CDR1 MDHEN, CDR2 SYDVKM. CDR3 length: 15 amino acids. Trimming shortened V by 4 bases and J by 2 bases, and 14 bases separated the two germline ends. The CDR3 protein is CASSYPSGRNYGYTF. CDR3 sequence (DNA): TGTGCCAGCAGTTACCCCTCCGGTAGAAACTATGGCTACACCTTC.

This clonotype was detected many times. The V gene is TRBV3-1, the J gene TRBJ2-2; 8 bases are shared with TRBD2. The germline V gene encodes CDR1 LGHDT and CDR2 YNNKEL (reference sequence). The CDR3 runs 16 residues. With 4 bases clipped from V and 0 bases from J, the junction kept 4 bases outside the gene matches. DNA for the CDR3: TGTGCCAGCAGCCGTAATAGCGGGGCGAACACCGGGGAGCTGTTTTTT. Its protein is CASSRNSGANTGELFF. Drawing the rest from reference TRBV3-1 and TRBJ2-2, the complete variable domain is DTAVSQTPKYLVTQMGNDKSIKCEQNLGHDTMYWYKQDSKKFLKIMFSYNNKELIINETVPNRFSPKSPDKAHLNLHINSLELGDSAVYFCASSRNSGANTGELFFGEGSRLTVL.

In this sample, this clonotype turned up many times. The chain links TRBV7-9 to TRBJ2-1; 8 nucleotides agree with TRBD2. The CDR3 sequence is 16 residues long. V shed 1 base and J 0 bases; nucleotides not matched to a gene: 2. CDR1 SEHNR and CDR2 FQNEAQ come from the germline V gene (reference sequence). This CDR3 reads CASSLGLAGSYNEQFF. CDR3 coding DNA: TGTGCCAGCAGCTTAGGTCTAGCGGGCTCCTACAATGAGCAGTTCTTC.

Many counts were recorded for this clonotype. V and J are TRBV7-8 and TRBJ2-2; TRBD1 matches 8 bases. The CDR3 contains 18 residues. V trimming: 0 bases; J trimming: 1 base; junction bases outside the gene matches: 7. The germline gives CDR1 SGHVS, CDR2 FQNEAQ. CDR3 nucleotides: TGTGCCAGCAGCTTAGCTTCACAGGGGGGTGGGAACACCGGGGAGCTGTTTTTT. Protein product: CASSLASQGGGNTGELFF.

This clonotype was picked up a small number of times. The genes are TRBV20-1 and TRBJ2-5, with D possibly called TRBD1 or TRBD2 (5 bases each). Trimming took off 4 bases at V and 4 bases at J, with 16 bases between the two ends. The V gene's germline CDR1 is DFQATT and CDR2 SNEGSKA (reference sequence). The CDR3 has 14 amino acids. The CDR3 loop reads CSATVGGVRETQYF. For the CDR3, the DNA is TGCAGTGCTACGGTTGGGGGTGTCCGAGAGACCCAGTACTTC.

This clonotype has ten or more counts. This chain joins TRBV5-1 and TRBJ2-3; D remains ambiguous. Germline V gene lookup returns CDR1 SGHRS and CDR2 YFSETQ. V lost 2 bases and J 2 bases, leaving 12 bases between the germline ends. CDR3 length: 15 residues. The CDR3, as DNA: TGCGCCAGCAGCTTTGAGGCGACCTCCACAGATACGCAGTATTTT. This codes for CASSFEATSTDTQYF.